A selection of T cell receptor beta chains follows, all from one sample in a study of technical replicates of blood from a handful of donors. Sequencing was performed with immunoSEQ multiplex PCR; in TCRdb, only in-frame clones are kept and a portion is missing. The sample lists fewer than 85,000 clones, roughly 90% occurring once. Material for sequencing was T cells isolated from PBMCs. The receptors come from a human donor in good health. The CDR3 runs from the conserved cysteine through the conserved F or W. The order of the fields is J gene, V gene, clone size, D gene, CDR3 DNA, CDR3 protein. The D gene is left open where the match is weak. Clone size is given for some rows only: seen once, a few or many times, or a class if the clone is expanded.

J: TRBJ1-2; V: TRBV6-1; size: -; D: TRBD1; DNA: TGTGCCAGCAGTGAGTGGACAGGGAAGGACTATGGCTACACCTTC; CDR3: CASSEWTGKDYGYTF
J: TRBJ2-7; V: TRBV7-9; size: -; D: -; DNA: TGTGCCAGCAGCTTAGTCACAGCTTCCTACGAGCAGTACTTC; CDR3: CASSLVTASYEQYF
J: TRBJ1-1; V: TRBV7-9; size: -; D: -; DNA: TGTGCCAGCAGCCCCATTATGGGAGGTGGGAACACTGAAGCTTTCTTT; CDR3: CASSPIMGGGNTEAFF
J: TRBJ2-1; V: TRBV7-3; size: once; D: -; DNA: TGTGCCAGCAGCTCTAAACCCGCTCTAGCTGAGAGCTCCTACAATGAGCAGTTCTTC; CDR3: CASSSKPALAESSYNEQFF
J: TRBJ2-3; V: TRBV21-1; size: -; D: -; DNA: TGTGCCAGCAGCAAACCAAAGGGGGTTACAGATACGCAGTATTTT; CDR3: CASSKPKGVTDTQYF
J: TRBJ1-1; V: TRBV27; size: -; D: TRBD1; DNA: TGTGCCAGCAGTTCCTCCGGGACAGGGTGGGACACTGAAGCTTTCTTT; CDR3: CASSSSGTGWDTEAFF
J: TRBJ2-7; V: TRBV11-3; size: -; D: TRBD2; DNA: TGTGCCAGCAGCTTAGATTCCGGGAGGGACGAGCAGTACTTC; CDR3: CASSLDSGRDEQYF
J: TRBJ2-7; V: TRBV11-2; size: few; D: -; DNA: TGTGCCAGCAGCTTTAGGCGGGACGTTGCCTACGAGCAGTACTTC; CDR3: CASSFRRDVAYEQYF
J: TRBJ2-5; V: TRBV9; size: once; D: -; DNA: TGTGCCAGCAGCCTACCCGAGGTCCAAGAGACCCAGTACTTC; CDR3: CASSLPEVQETQYF
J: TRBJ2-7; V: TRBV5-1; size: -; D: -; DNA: TGCGCCAGCAGCTTTAACGGGGGCTCCTACGAGCAGTACTTC; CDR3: CASSFNGGSYEQYF
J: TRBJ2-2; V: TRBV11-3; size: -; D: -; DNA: TGTGCCAGCAGCTTAGACCCTAGCTCGGGGGAGCTGTTTTTT; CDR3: CASSLDPSSGELFF
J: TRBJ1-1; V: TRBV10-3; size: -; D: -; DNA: TGTGCCATCTTGGCGGCTAGTAACACTGAAGCTTTCTTT; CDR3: CAILAASNTEAFF
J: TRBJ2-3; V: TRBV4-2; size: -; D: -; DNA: TGTGCCAGCAGCCAAGATGGGCGCACAGATACGCAGTATTTT; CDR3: CASSQDGRTDTQYF
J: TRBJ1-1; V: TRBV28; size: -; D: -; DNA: TGTGCCAGCAGTTTGAGTTCTGAAGCTTTCTTT; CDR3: CASSLSSEAFF
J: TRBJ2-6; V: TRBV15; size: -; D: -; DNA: TGTGCCACCCGGAGTTCTGGGGCCAACGTCCTGACTTTC; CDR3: CATRSSGANVLTF
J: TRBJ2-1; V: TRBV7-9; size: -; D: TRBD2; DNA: TGTGCCAGCAGTCGTACTAGCGGGGGGGACAATGAGCAGTTCTTC; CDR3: CASSRTSGGDNEQFF
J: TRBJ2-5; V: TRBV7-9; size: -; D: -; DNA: TGTGCCAGCAGCTTAGACTTAGAGACCCAGTACTTC; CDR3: CASSLDLETQYF
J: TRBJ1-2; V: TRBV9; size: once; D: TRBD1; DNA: TGTGCCAGCAGTCGAGGGGACAGGGAAGGCTACACCTTC; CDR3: CASSRGDREGYTF
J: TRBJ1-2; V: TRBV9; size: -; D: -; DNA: TGTGCCAGCAGCTCCCGGGGCTATGGCTACACCTTC; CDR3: CASSSRGYGYTF
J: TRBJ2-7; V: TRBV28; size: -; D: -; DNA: TGTGCCAGCAGATATTTAACAGGGCAACCATCCTACGAGCAGTACTTC; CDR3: CASRYLTGQPSYEQYF
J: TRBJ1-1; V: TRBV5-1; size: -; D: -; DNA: TGCGCCAGCAGCTCACAGGGCGATGGTGGTGAAGCTTTCTTT; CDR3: CASSSQGDGGEAFF
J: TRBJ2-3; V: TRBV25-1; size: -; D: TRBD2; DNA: TGTGCCAGCAGTGACCACCTAGCGGGAGGATCAGATACGCAGTATTTT; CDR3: CASSDHLAGGSDTQYF
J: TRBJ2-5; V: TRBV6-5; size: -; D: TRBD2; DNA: TGTGCCAGCAGTTACGGACTAGCGGGACAGGAGACCCAGTACTTC; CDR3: CASSYGLAGQETQYF
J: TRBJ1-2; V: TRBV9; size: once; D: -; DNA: TGTGCCAGCAGCTCTAACAGGGCTGGCTACACCTTC; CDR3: CASSSNRAGYTF
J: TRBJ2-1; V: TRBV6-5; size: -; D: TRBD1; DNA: TGTGCCAGCAGTTATCGGGGGACAGGGGTCTACAATGAGCAGTTCTTC; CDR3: CASSYRGTGVYNEQFF
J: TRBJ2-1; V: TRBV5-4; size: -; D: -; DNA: TGTGCCAGCAGCTTGGTTAGCGCTAGTGAGCAGTTCTTC; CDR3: CASSLVSASEQFF
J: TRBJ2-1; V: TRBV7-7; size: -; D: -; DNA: TGTGCCAGCAGCCTAGGCGGCTCCTACAATGAGCAGTTCTTC; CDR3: CASSLGGSYNEQFF
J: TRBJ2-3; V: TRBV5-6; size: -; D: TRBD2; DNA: TGTGCCAGCAGCTTGGTTGTAGCGGGAGGCGCAGATACGCAGTATTTT; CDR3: CASSLVVAGGADTQYF
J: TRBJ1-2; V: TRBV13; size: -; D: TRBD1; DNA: TGTGCCAGCAGCTTAGAAGGCACAGGGGTGGACTATGGCTACACCTTC; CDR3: CASSLEGTGVDYGYTF
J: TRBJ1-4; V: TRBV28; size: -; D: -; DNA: TGTGCCAGCAGACCATCAGGGGCTGGTAATGAAAAACTGTTTTTT; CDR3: CASRPSGAGNEKLFF
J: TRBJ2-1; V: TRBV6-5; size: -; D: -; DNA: TGTGCCAGCAGTTACGCGGGATACAATGAGCAGTTCTTC; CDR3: CASSYAGYNEQFF
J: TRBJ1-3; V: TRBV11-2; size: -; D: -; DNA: TGTGCCAGCAGCTTATCTCAGACTCCAAACACCATATATTTT; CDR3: CASSLSQTPNTIYF
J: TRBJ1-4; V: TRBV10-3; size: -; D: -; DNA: TGTGCCATCAGCCCCACTGGGGGGATACTGGATGAAAAACTGTTTTTT; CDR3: CAISPTGGILDEKLFF
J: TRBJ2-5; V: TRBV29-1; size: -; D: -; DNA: TGCAGCGTTGAACCGGGTTTAAGGAAAGAGACCCAGTACTTC; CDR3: CSVEPGLRKETQYF
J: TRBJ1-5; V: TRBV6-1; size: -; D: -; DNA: TGTGCCAGCACAGGGCCCTCACGGTCCCAGCATTTT; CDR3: CASTGPSRSQHF
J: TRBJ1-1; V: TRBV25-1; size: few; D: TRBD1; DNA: TGTGCCAGCAGTGAATACGCAGGGGGCCGGACTGAAGCTTTCTTT; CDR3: CASSEYAGGRTEAFF
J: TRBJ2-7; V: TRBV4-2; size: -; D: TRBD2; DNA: TGTGCCAGCAGCCCCCGTCTAGCGGGATTTGCCTACGAGCAGTACTTC; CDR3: CASSPRLAGFAYEQYF
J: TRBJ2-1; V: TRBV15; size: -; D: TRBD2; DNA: TGTGCCACCAGCAGCCTAGGCGGGAGTTTGAATGAGCAGTTCTTC; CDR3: CATSSLGGSLNEQFF
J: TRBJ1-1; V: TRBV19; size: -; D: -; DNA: TGTGCCAGTAGTTTATCCGGGTCCACTGAAGCTTTCTTT; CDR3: CASSLSGSTEAFF